This TCR beta chain was captured by sequencing in a study of blood T cell repertoires in COVID-19. Across the study: Sites across the United States, Italy and Spain contributed samples from acute and convalescent COVID-19. T cells, B-cell-depleted T cells, or PBMCs supplied cDNA or gDNA.

The CDR3 has 13 amino acids. Germline V gene data show CDR1 as LNHDA and CDR2 as SQIVND (reference sequence). Trimming took 6 bases from V and 4 from J, leaving 12 bases between them. Authors' data handling: Reference gene primer amplification gave nucleated cell count estimates. Clones were sequenced by immunoSEQ multiplex PCR, and TCRdb holds only the in-frame ones, with some missing. V and J calls and clone size follow that table, whereas D and trimming were derived from the DNA. The sample records roughly 25,000 clones, around 85% being singletons. The clonotype originates from a woman at least 80 years old with acute or convalescent COVID-19. The sequencing sample was made of peripheral blood. V and J are TRBV19 and TRBJ1-2, with a possible D match to TRBD1 (5 bases). The CDR3 DNA reads TGTGCCAGTAGGATGGGGGGGACCTATGGCTACACCTTC. It codes for CASRMGGTYGYTF.